These 4 T cell receptor beta chains came from one sample sequenced in a study of technical replicates of blood from several donors (dated by TCRdb to the late 2010s). Library creation used the immunoSEQ multiplex PCR assay. This immuneACCESS table, as held by TCRdb, lists in-frame sequences with V and J called but not all clones. Of the missing ones, under half trace to an unresolved V gene in checked studies; the others have no known cause. The sample table holds around 100,000 clones, of which nearly 96% were seen once. The top ten constitute approximately 0.2% of the sample. The sequenced material came from T cells isolated from PBMCs. The origin of the receptors is a human donor in good health.

This clone came up a few times. The rearrangement joins TRBV19 to TRBJ1-1; TRBD1 might be the D (6 bases). This CDR3 has 13 residues. CDR1 and CDR2 from the germline V gene are LNHDA and SQIVND (reference sequence). Trimming left V 6 bases short and J 4 bases short, with 12 bases between. This chain's CDR3 is CASRWGGGTEAFF. The CDR3 bases are TGTGCCAGTAGGTGGGGAGGGGGCACTGAAGCTTTCTTT.

The J gene is TRBJ2-7, the V gene TRBV19; a weak D match, TRBD2 (5 bases). Trimming stripped 5 bases from V and 4 bases from J, with 12 bases between. Germline V lookup: CDR1 LNHDA, CDR2 SQIVND (reference sequence). The CDR3 sequence is 13 residues long. CDR3 nucleotides: TGTGCCAGTAGTTGGGAGCCCTCTTACGAGCAGTACTTC. Translating gives CASSWEPSYEQYF.

The gene calls are TRBV12-5 and TRBJ2-5; a possible D gene is TRBD1 (6 bases). The V gene's germline CDR1 is LGHNT and CDR2 FRNRAP. Trimming cost V 7 bases and J 1 base, with 10 bases left between them. There are 13 residues in the CDR3. DNA of the CDR3: TGTGCTAGTGCGAACAGGGTCCAAGAGACCCAGTACTTC. This codes for CASANRVQETQYF.

This clone occurred a few times. CDR3 sequence (DNA): TGCGCCAGCAGCTTCCCCACTAGCGGACCAGAGACCCAGTACTTC. Protein sequence: CASSFPTSGPETQYF. The V and J genes are TRBV5-1 and TRBJ2-5; 8 nucleotides agree with TRBD2. V lost 2 bases to trimming and J lost 4 bases; unmatched junction nucleotides: 7. Germline V lookup: CDR1 SGHRS, CDR2 YFSETQ. This CDR3 is 15 amino acids long.